The 29 T cell receptor beta chains presented below share a single source sample, sequenced in a study of T cell clonality in common variable immunodeficiency (dated by TCRdb to 2014 to 2015). The research as a whole found: Fewer deletions and N-nucleotide insertions were reportedly observed in CVID TCRbeta sequences, and highly modified clones with 13 or more V deletions were reportedly absent from CVID TCRbeta sequences.

The library was produced with the immunoSEQ multiplex PCR assay. TCRdb retrieved this table from immuneACCESS and kept in-frame rearrangements only. Not all clones are present; in checked studies, unresolved V genes account for under half, and no reason is known for the remainder. The sample table records over 15,000 clones. The ten largest clones add up to approximately 4.4% of the sample. Antigens of these TCRs are unknown. Sequenced input: peripheral blood mononuclear cells. These TCRs come from a human donor with common variable immunodeficiency.

In the case of this clone: The DNA ends 3 residues before the CDR3 does, and the rest of the CDR3 is filled in from the germline J gene. V usage is TRBV7-9 and J usage is TRBJ2-7; D may be TRBD2 (6 bases). Trimming took 0 bases from V and 6 from J, leaving 12 bases between them. Germline V CDR1 and CDR2: SEHNR, FQNEAQ (reference sequence). CDR3 length: 14 residues. The CDR3 bases that were read are TGTGCCAGCAGCTTAGCGGGGGGTACTTCCGAG. Translated, it gives CASSLAGGTSE. From start to end, the CDR3 is CASSLAGGTSEQYF.

A note on this clone: The read is 3 residues too short to cover the CDR3 end, so that end is filled in from the germline J gene. J is TRBJ1-5 and V is TRBV6-9; weak D call: TRBD1 (5 bases). V was shortened by 4 bases and J by 1 base, with 11 bases between the two germline ends. Germline V CDR1 and CDR2: MNHGY, SVAAGI. CDR3 size: 15 residues. The covered CDR3 bases are TGTGCCAGCAGTTTCGGCAGGGCAAGCAATCAGCCC. This translates into CASSFGRASNQP. The CDR3 in full is CASSFGRASNQPQHF.

About this clone itself: From the germline J gene comes the end of the CDR3, since the read stops 3 residues before it. The gene calls are TRBV19 and TRBJ2-1; 9 bases match TRBD2. V gave up 4 bases and J gave up 6 bases; unmatched junction bases: 7. The CDR3 runs to 15 residues. The V gene's germline CDR1 is LNHDA and CDR2 SQIVND (reference sequence). The DNA read from the CDR3 is TGTGCCAGTAGTAGGGTAGCGGGAGTTGTCAATGAG. Translated, it gives CASSRVAGVVNE. The entire CDR3 protein is CASSRVAGVVNEQFF.

As regards this clone: The CDR3 is cut off 3 residues early in the read; its end comes from the germline J gene. The chain combines TRBV19 with TRBJ2-2; no firm D call. CDR1 LNHDA and CDR2 SQIVND come from the germline V gene (reference sequence). Trimming shortened V by 3 bases and J by 0 bases, and 8 bases separated the two germline ends. CDR3 size: 15 residues. The chain's CDR3 is CASSITDSNTGELFF. The CDR3 DNA, read in part, is TGTGCCAGTAGTATCACAGATTCGAACACCGGGGAG.

About this clone itself: The read ends 3 residues before the CDR3 terminus; that terminus is restored from the germline J gene. The chain carries TRBV19 and TRBJ2-3; 11 positions agree with TRBD2. Germline CDR1 LNHDA, CDR2 SQIVND (reference sequence). CDR3 length: 17 amino acids. Germline trimming cut 8 bases from V and 2 bases from J; bases unmatched to any gene: 12. CDR3 residues: CASSTSGGPWDTDTQYF. The sequenced CDR3 bases are TGTGCCAGTTCTACTAGCGGGGGCCCTTGGGACACAGATACG.

Regarding this clone: The CDR3 end lies 3 residues beyond the end of the read and is filled in from the germline J gene. V usage is TRBV30 and J usage is TRBJ2-7; 9 positions match TRBD1. Germline-derived CDR1 and CDR2 are GTSNPN and SVGIG (reference sequence). Trimming took 5 bases from V and 4 from J; bases not matched to a gene: 9. The CDR3 spans 14 residues. The part of the CDR3 DNA that was read is TGTGCCTGGTCTTCAGGGACAGGGAGTTACGAG. The encoded protein is CAWSSGTGSYE. The complete CDR3 reads CAWSSGTGSYEQYF.

The CDR3 spells CASRDRGVNTEAFF. The part of the CDR3 DNA that was read is TGTGCCAGCAGGGACAGGGGTGTGAACACTGAA. This chain connects TRBV2 to TRBJ1-1, with 9 bases that match TRBD1. The read comes to an end 3 residues before the CDR3 does, leaving the germline J gene to fill in the end. CDR1 and CDR2 from the germline V gene are SNHLY and FYNNEI. The CDR3 runs to 14 residues. The J segment lost 0 bases and the V segment lost 6 bases, leaving 2 bases of the junction unmatched.

Details on this clone: The read finishes 3 residues shy of the CDR3 end, and the germline J gene is used to complete it. The gene calls are TRBV19 and TRBJ2-2; maybe TRBD1 (6 bases). Trimming cost V 2 bases and J 6 bases, with 16 bases left between them. CDR1 and CDR2 (germline): LNHDA, SQIVND (reference sequence). This CDR3 is built from 16 residues. The CDR3 bases that were read are TGTGCCAGTAGTATATCCTTCAGGGGAGTAGCCGGGGAG. It specifies CASSISFRGVAGE. The whole CDR3 sequence is CASSISFRGVAGELFF. The full variable domain, in which reference TRBV19 and TRBJ2-2 provide the parts outside the CDR3, is DGGITQSPKYLFRKEGQNVTLSCEQNLNHDAMYWYRQDPGQGLRLIYYSQIVNDFQKGDIAEGYSVSREKKESFPLTVTSAQKNPTAFYLCASSISFRGVAGELFFGEGSRLTVL.

A word on this clone: The CDR3 extends 3 residues past the end of the read, so its final part is completed from the germline J gene. V and J are TRBV18 and TRBJ2-1, with a weak D call TRBD1 (6 bases). Deletions cut 0 bases from V and 4 bases from J, with 10 bases between. CDR1 is KGHSH and CDR2 is LQKENI in the germline V gene. The CDR3 covers 15 residues. The DNA read from the CDR3 is TGTGCCAGCTCACCACCCGGACAGCTATACAATGAG. It yields the protein CASSPPGQLYNE. The entire CDR3 protein reads CASSPPGQLYNEQFF.

In terms of frequency, this clone is medium-sized (0.01 to 0.1%). The read terminates 3 residues before the CDR3 end, so the remaining end is supplied by the germline J gene. V gene TRBV19 combines with J gene TRBJ1-2, with TRBD1 identical over 8 bases. The CDR3 length is 13 residues. Germline CDR1 is LNHDA and CDR2 is SQIVND (reference sequence). Trimming took 5 bases from V and 4 from J; bases not matched to a gene: 3. The DNA read from the CDR3 is TGTGCCAGTAGTTTGGGACAGGCCTATGGC. Residues: CASSLGQAYG. The complete CDR3 sequence is CASSLGQAYGYTF.

Concerning this clone itself: With the read ending 3 residues before the CDR3 end, the germline J gene is used to fill in that end. The J gene is TRBJ2-1, the V gene TRBV20-1; 16 positions agree with TRBD2. V was clipped by 6 bases and J by 8 bases; unmatched bases: 10. The germline CDR1 and CDR2 sequences are DFQATT and SNEGSKA (reference sequence). The CDR3 has 16 amino acids. The CDR3 is CSAAFPGTSGRDEQFF. CDR3 DNA (partial): TGCAGTGCAGCCTTTCCCGGGACTAGCGGGAGGGATGAG.

This clone ranks as medium-sized in terms of frequency. The read falls 3 residues short of the CDR3 end, and the missing part is taken from the germline J gene. The rearrangement links TRBV2 to TRBJ2-7, with 9 bases identical to TRBD1. Germline V gene lookup returns CDR1 SNHLY and CDR2 FYNNEI. V lost 8 bases and J lost 0; bases outside the gene matches: 11. CDR3 length equals 16 residues. CDR3 DNA (partial): TGTGCCAGCCTACAGAGAGGGGACAGGGCCTCCTACGAG. Its translation is CASLQRGDRASYE. The entire CDR3 is CASLQRGDRASYEQYF.

Details on this clone: Read data end 3 residues before the CDR3 end; the end is taken from the germline J gene. The chain carries TRBV20-1 and TRBJ2-1, with 12 bases aligning to TRBD2. The J segment lost 0 bases and the V segment lost 7 bases, leaving 10 bases of the junction unmatched. The CDR3 totals 17 residues. The germline V gene has CDR1 DFQATT and CDR2 SNEGSKA (reference sequence). The CDR3 loop reads CSVPGLAGLSSYNEQFF. The CDR3 DNA, read in part, is TGCAGTGTTCCGGGACTAGCGGGCCTGAGCTCCTACAATGAG.

As for this clone: The DNA ends 3 residues before the CDR3 does, and the rest of the CDR3 is filled in from the germline J gene. The rearrangement links TRBV28 to TRBJ2-7; TRBD1 matches 7 bases. Germline trimming cut 5 bases from V and 6 bases from J; bases unmatched to any gene: 7. Germline V gene sequence: CDR1 MDHEN, CDR2 SYDVKM. This CDR3 comprises 13 residues. The sequenced part of the CDR3 DNA is TGTGCCAGCAGTCTATCAGGGGGTAGCGAG. Translated: CASSLSGGSE. In full, the CDR3 is CASSLSGGSEQYF.

Considering frequency, this clone is medium-sized (0.01 to 0.1%). The chain's CDR3 is CAISGGQDINQPQHF. The part of the CDR3 DNA that was read is TGTGCCATCAGTGGAGGACAGGACATCAATCAGCCC. This chain connects TRBV10-3 to TRBJ1-5; 7 bases are shared with TRBD1. Read coverage stops 3 residues before the CDR3 terminus; the germline J gene supplies the remainder. The junction had 6 bases not matched to a gene; V was cut back by 4 bases and J by 3 bases. CDR3 length equals 15 residues. From germline, CDR1 is ENHRY and CDR2 SYGVKD.

About this clone: Sequencing ends 3 residues short of the CDR3 end; the germline J gene provides the rest. J is TRBJ2-1 and V is TRBV5-5; 7 positions agree with TRBD1. Germline V CDR1 and CDR2: SGHKS, YYEKEE (reference sequence). The CDR3 is 15 residues long. V trimming: 0 bases; J trimming: 0 bases; junction bases outside the gene matches: 0. Incomplete CDR3 DNA: TGTGCCAGCAGCTTGGGGGACAGCTCCTACAATGAG. It codes for CASSLGDSSYNE. The full-length CDR3 reads as CASSLGDSSYNEQFF.

Worth noting for this clone: The read ends 3 residues before the CDR3 terminus; that terminus is restored from the germline J gene. The chain recombines TRBV7-2 with TRBJ1-5, with TRBD1 matching over 8 bases. The V segment lost 4 bases and the J segment 2 bases; nucleotides outside the gene matches: 4. The CDR3 sequence is 15 residues long. CDR1 is SGHTA, CDR2 FQGNSA, per germline. The CDR3 protein is CASSYRGGGNQPQHF. The DNA read from the CDR3 is TGTGCCAGCAGCTACAGGGGGGGAGGCAATCAGCCC.

In regard to this clone: The read ends 3 residues before the CDR3 terminus; that terminus is restored from the germline J gene. The gene calls are TRBV19 and TRBJ1-1; D gene uncertain. The V end lost 1 base, the J end lost 1 base, and 10 bases lay between the germline ends. The CDR3 runs to 15 residues. Germline-derived CDR1 and CDR2 are LNHDA and SQIVND (reference sequence). The covered CDR3 bases are TGTGCCAGTAGTATAGGAGGCCAGAGGAACACTGAA. Translating it yields CASSIGGQRNTE. The full CDR3 reads CASSIGGQRNTEAFF.

A note on this clone: The DNA ends 3 residues before the CDR3 does, and the rest of the CDR3 is filled in from the germline J gene. The rearrangement uses TRBV5-6 and TRBJ1-2; D possibly corresponds to TRBD1 (6 bases). Looked up from germline, CDR1 is SGHDT and CDR2 is YYEEEE. The CDR3 runs 13 residues. CDR3 loop: CASSLTGIGGYTF. The CDR3 bases that were read are TGTGCCAGCAGCTTGACAGGGATAGGGGGC.

Of note for this clone: The missing CDR3 end, 3 residues past where the read stops, is filled in from the germline J gene. The chain has TRBV7-2 and TRBJ2-3; 8 bases fit TRBD2. After removal of 2 bases from V and 5 bases from J, the junction contained 3 bases not matched to a gene. Germline-derived CDR1 and CDR2 are SGHTA and FQGNSA. The CDR3 covers 14 residues. The CDR3 spells CASSLSGSIDTQYF. CDR3 bases read: TGTGCCAGCAGCTTAAGCGGGAGTATAGATACG.

By frequency, this clone is medium-sized. The CDR3 end lies 3 residues beyond the end of the read and is filled in from the germline J gene. The V and J genes are TRBV30 and TRBJ1-1; no reliable D call. Germline values: CDR1 GTSNPN, CDR2 SVGIG (reference sequence). The CDR3 spans 11 residues. Trimming removed 3 bases from V and 7 bases from J, with 9 bases in between. The CDR3 sequence: CAWRKEGEAFF. Incomplete CDR3 DNA: TGTGCCTGGAGAAAAGAGGGTGAA.

Worth noting for this clone: The read ends 3 residues before the CDR3 terminus; that terminus is restored from the germline J gene. The chain carries TRBV23-1 and TRBJ1-5; 8 positions match TRBD1. TRBV23-1 is noted as an ORF with a role that remains uncertain. The CDR3 length is 16 residues. The V and J ends lost 0 bases and 2 bases, in that order; junction bases with no gene match: 3. The CDR3 loop reads CASSQSQGAGNQPQHF. The sequenced CDR3 bases are TGCGCCAGCAGTCAATCGCAGGGGGCAGGCAATCAGCCC.

In regard to this clone: The read ends 3 residues shy of where the CDR3 ends; the end is completed using the germline J gene. The chain carries TRBV20-1 and TRBJ2-5, with D possibly matching TRBD1 (6 bases). CDR1 is DFQATT and CDR2 is SNEGSKA in the germline V gene (reference sequence). V was shortened by 5 bases and J by 3 bases, with 13 bases between the two germline ends. The CDR3 is made up of 13 amino acids. CDR3 DNA, as far as it was read: TGCAGTGCTTTGGTCAGGGGCAAAGAGACC. Translation: CSALVRGKET. The full-length CDR3 reads as CSALVRGKETQYF.

Comments on this clone: The read falls 3 residues short of the CDR3 end, and the missing part is taken from the germline J gene. V gene TRBV10-3 combines with J gene TRBJ2-2; TRBD2 agrees at 10 bases. This CDR3 is 15 amino acids long. Trimming took 4 bases from V and 7 from J; bases not matched to a gene: 6. Germline V gives CDR1 ENHRY, CDR2 SYGVKD. CDR3 bases read: TGTGCCATCAGTGCGGTAGCGGGAGGCGTCGGGGAG. This codes for CAISAVAGGVGE. The full CDR3 protein is CAISAVAGGVGELFF.

As concerns this clone: The CDR3 end lies 3 residues beyond the end of the read and is filled in from the germline J gene. The rearrangement joins TRBV2 to TRBJ2-3, with D perhaps TRBD2 (7 bases). V was clipped by 9 bases and J by 2 bases, with 18 bases between them. The CDR3 totals 15 residues. Germline V lookup: CDR1 SNHLY, CDR2 FYNNEI. The CDR3 bases that were read are TGTGCCAGTGCCAATGGGGGGGCCATCACAGATACG. Translating gives CASANGGAITDT. The entire CDR3 sequence reads CASANGGAITDTQYF.

To note about this clone: The CDR3 extends 3 residues past the end of the read, so its final part is completed from the germline J gene. The V and J genes are TRBV7-2 and TRBJ2-5; a possible D gene is TRBD1 (5 bases). Per germline, CDR1 SGHTA and CDR2 FQGNSA. V was shortened by 3 bases and J by 5 bases, with 13 bases between the two germline ends. The CDR3 length is 14 residues. CDR3: CASSFDSLRETQYF. The part of the CDR3 DNA that was read is TGTGCCAGCAGCTTCGACAGTTTAAGGGAGACC.

Remarks on this clone: The read ends 3 residues early relative to the CDR3; the germline J gene fills the gap. V is TRBV7-2 and J is TRBJ1-4; TRBD1 might be the D (5 bases). The germline CDR1 and CDR2 sequences are SGHTA and FQGNSA. The V gene lost 4 bases and the J gene lost 8 bases, with 17 bases spanning the gap. The CDR3 contains 15 residues. The CDR3 DNA, read in part, is TGTGCCAGCAGCTCGCCCCGGGACTCTCTGGAAAAA. The encoded protein is CASSSPRDSLEK. The full-length CDR3 reads as CASSSPRDSLEKLFF. Drawing the rest from reference TRBV7-2 and TRBJ1-4, the complete variable domain is GAGVSQSPSNKVTEKGKDVELRCDPISGHTALYWYRQSLGQGLEFLIYFQGNSAPDKSGLPSDRFSAERTGGSVSTLTIQRTQQEDSAVYLCASSSPRDSLEKLFFGSGTQLSVL.

For this clone: The read is 3 residues too short to cover the CDR3 end, so that end is filled in from the germline J gene. The chain is built from TRBV20-1 and TRBJ1-2, with D perhaps TRBD1 (6 bases). The CDR3 extends over 13 amino acids. The V and J ends lost 5 bases and 5 bases respectively, with 15 bases between them. Germline CDR1 reads DFQATT; CDR2 reads SNEGSKA (reference sequence). The part of the CDR3 DNA that was read is TGCAGTGCTGCAAGCGACAGGATATATGGC. Translating it yields CSAASDRIYG. The full CDR3 protein is CSAASDRIYGYTF.

Comments on this clone: From the germline J gene comes the end of the CDR3, since the read stops 3 residues before it. The chain couples TRBV19 to TRBJ1-5; D is ambiguous. Trimming left V 11 bases short and J 2 bases short, with 22 bases between. Per germline, CDR1 LNHDA and CDR2 SQIVND (reference sequence). CDR3 size: 16 residues. The CDR3 region is CAGGGLGAKGNQPQHF. The covered CDR3 bases are TGTGCCGGAGGAGGGTTGGGCGCGAAGGGCAATCAGCCC.